This is a list of T cell receptor beta chains from one sample in a study of CD8 T cells in Susac syndrome. One entry per CDR3 protein, called by TCRdb with MiXCR from the immunoSEQ multiplex PCR reads. The sample lists hundreds of thousands of distinct CDR3 sequences, 94% occurring once. The sequencing sample was made of CD4+ T cells from PBMCs. The receptor source for this set is a human donor with Susac syndrome. Both conserved end residues are part of each CDR3. A D gene is named only where the DNA matches it firmly.

DNA	CDR3	D	V	J
TGTGCCAGCATTCCAGGGGAGAACCAGCCCCAGCATTTT	CASIPGENQPQHF	.	TRBV2	TRBJ1-5
TGCAGCGTTGAATGGAGAGGGGGCGGAAGCACTGAAGCTTTCTTT	CSVEWRGGGSTEAFF	TRBD1	TRBV29-1	TRBJ1-1
TGTGCCACCAGTGATTCGACAGTCACTGAAGCTTTCTTT	CATSDSTVTEAFF	.	TRBV24-1	TRBJ1-1
TGCAGTGCTAGACTGGGGGAAGCTGGCTACACCTTC	CSARLGEAGYTF	.	TRBV20-1	TRBJ1-2
TGTGCCACCAGCCCGACAGGGTTGAATCAGCCCCAGCATTTT	CATSPTGLNQPQHF	TRBD1	TRBV24-1	TRBJ1-5
TGCGCCAGCAGCCAACTAGCGGTGGGGGGAGATACGCAGTATTTT	CASSQLAVGGDTQYF	TRBD2	TRBV4-1	TRBJ2-3
TGTGCCAGCAGTGCCTACAGGGGAACGAACACCGGGGAGCTGTTTTTT	CASSAYRGTNTGELFF	TRBD1	TRBV12-3/TRBV12-4	TRBJ2-2
TGTGCCAGCAGCAACCGACCGGCAGAGAACACTGAAGCTTTCTTT	CASSNRPAENTEAFF	.	TRBV5-6	TRBJ1-1
TGTGCCTGGAGTGGGGGCGACAAGAGCTCTGGAAACACCATATATTTT	CAWSGGDKSSGNTIYF	.	TRBV30	TRBJ1-3
TGTGCCAGCAGTGCACAACATTTGTCGGAGTCACCCCTCCACTTT	CASSAQHLSESPLHF	.	TRBV3-1	TRBJ1-6
TGTGCCTGGAGTTTAGCCTCGACAGGCTACCAAGAGACCCAGTACTTC	CAWSLASTGYQETQYF	.	TRBV30	TRBJ2-5
TGCAGTGCTAGAGCGAGGATGAACACTGAAGCTTTCTTT	CSARARMNTEAFF	.	TRBV20-1	TRBJ1-1
TGCGCCAGCAGCCCAAGGACAGGGGGCGGCTACGAGCAGTACTTC	CASSPRTGGGYEQYF	TRBD1	TRBV5-1	TRBJ2-7
TGTGCCAGCATCTCCCGGGGGGGCTACGAGCAGTACTTC	CASISRGGYEQYF	TRBD2	TRBV6-5	TRBJ2-7
TGTGCCAGCAGTGCCAACAGGTGGAACGAGCAGTACTTC	CASSANRWNEQYF	.	TRBV12-3/TRBV12-4	TRBJ2-7
TGTGCCAGCAGCACCAGCGCCTACGAGCAGTACTTC	CASSTSAYEQYF	.	TRBV7-8	TRBJ2-7
TGCGCCAGCAGCCAAGAAACGGCTAGCGGGGCCAATGAGCAGTTCTTC	CASSQETASGANEQFF	TRBD2	TRBV4-3	TRBJ2-1